This paragraph reports one T cell receptor beta chain. The antigen is not known. The sample belongs to a study of graft-versus-host responses after intestinal transplantation. Study in general: Isolated intestinal, liver-intestinal, or multivisceral transplants had been given to the recipients. Anti-thymocyte globulin induction preceded approximately three years of tacrolimus and steroid maintenance in all recipients. General study points: Some GvH clones were seen earlier in gut or blood, suggesting intestinal origin. Association was observed between peak circulating GvH clone levels and early post-transplant HvG declines.

TCRdb keeps only in-frame clones here, not all; method: immunoSEQ multiplex PCR. In the table there are tens of thousands of clones, approximately 94% of which are singletons. This CDR3 contains 16 residues. V was pared by 3 bases and J by 2 bases, with 13 bases between. CDR1 is MNHEY, CDR2 SMNVEV, per germline (reference sequence). This sequence was found in a human donor who received an intestinal transplant. The V gene is TRBV27, the J gene TRBJ1-4, with D uncertain. The sequenced sample was unstimulated CD8+ T cells sorted from spleen or lymph node cells, obtained before intestinal transplant. CDR3 DNA: TGTGCCAGCAGTTTGAGATTAGCGTCGACTAATGAAAAACTGTTTTTT. The encoded protein is CASSLRLASTNEKLFF.